The clone carrying this T cell receptor (beta chain) was counted only a few times. The assay was immunoSEQ multiplex PCR, and TCRdb's table has in-frame clones only and misses some. Seen here are 90,000 to 100,000 clones, about 92% observed once, and the top ten hold about 1.6%. The data are from a study of T cell changes during pregnancy in multiple sclerosis. Germline V lookup: CDR1 SGHNT, CDR2 YENEEA. The CDR3 covers 15 residues. V lost 2 bases and J 2 bases, leaving 9 bases between the germline ends. This TCR derives from a female donor with multiple sclerosis, enrolled in a pregnancy study. This sequence joins TRBV11-3 and TRBJ2-2, with D perhaps TRBD1 (5 bases). This material consisted of peripheral blood, taken in the first trimester of pregnancy. The chain's CDR3 is CASSLQGFNTGELFF. The CDR3, as DNA: TGTGCCAGCAGCTTACAGGGATTTAACACCGGGGAGCTGTTTTTT.